The 20 T cell receptor beta chains listed next were all sequenced from one sample in a study of cytomegalovirus exposure and HLA in healthy donors. Here immunoSEQ multiplex PCR was the method, and the copy in TCRdb shows in-frame clones only, minus some. The sample has approximately 160,000 clones; roughly 90% are singletons. The sequenced sample was PBMCs. The receptors derive from a woman aged 18-30 years in good health and CMV-seronegative.

The rearrangement uses TRBV4-1 and TRBJ2-1, with TRBD1 identical over 9 bases. The ends lost 4 bases at V and 6 bases at J; junction bases unmatched: 7. The germline V gene has CDR1 MGHRA and CDR2 YSYEKL. The CDR3 consists of 15 residues. In DNA, the CDR3 is TGCGCCAGCAGCCTGACGGACAGGGGAAGCAATGAGCAGTTCTTC. Encoded protein: CASSLTDRGSNEQFF.

The V call is TRBV7-3, the J call TRBJ2-1, with 7 bases that match TRBD1. This CDR3 spans 16 amino acids. Per germline, CDR1 SGHTA and CDR2 FQGTGA. Trimming took 5 bases from V and 4 from J; bases not matched to a gene: 11. CDR3 in DNA: TGTGCCAGCAGCCGAACGGCCGGGACAGTTTACAATGAGCAGTTCTTC. This sequence encodes CASSRTAGTVYNEQFF.

The V call is TRBV7-2, the J call TRBJ1-4; D is perhaps TRBD1 (6 bases). CDR1 SGHTA and CDR2 FQGNSA come from the germline V gene. This CDR3 contains 16 residues. The V end lost 1 base, the J end lost 8 bases, and 17 bases lay between the germline ends. The CDR3 bases are TGTGCCAGCAGCTTAGGAGGTGTTACAGGGCGGGAAAAACTGTTTTTT. This sequence encodes CASSLGGVTGREKLFF.

The chain recombines TRBV14 with TRBJ2-3; D perhaps matches TRBD2 (5 bases). Trimming cost V 2 bases and J 9 bases, with 18 bases left between them. CDR1 is SGHDN, CDR2 FVKESK, per germline. The length of the CDR3 is 15 residues. Here the CDR3 reads CASSQTAASTYTQYF. The CDR3 DNA sequence: TGTGCCAGCAGCCAAACGGCAGCTAGCACCTACACGCAGTATTTT.

The chain has TRBV6-1 and TRBJ1-5, with D uncertain. The germline CDR1 and CDR2 sequences are MNHNS and SASEGT. V was trimmed by 11 bases and J by 0 bases, leaving 11 bases between them. CDR3 length: 13 residues. CDR3 DNA: TGTGCCGGTTCAGATCATAGCAATCAGCCCCAGCATTTT. Its translation: CAGSDHSNQPQHF.

V usage is TRBV4-3 and J usage is TRBJ1-5; 9 positions agree with TRBD1. Germline lookup yields CDR1 LGHNA and CDR2 YSLEER. This CDR3 spans 14 amino acids. Trimming took 1 base from V and 5 from J; bases not matched to a gene: 0. The CDR3 sequence is CASSQGTGDQPQHF. In DNA, the CDR3 is TGCGCCAGCAGCCAAGGGACAGGGGATCAGCCCCAGCATTTT.

The chain links TRBV10-3 to TRBJ2-2; D call uncertain. Germline V gives CDR1 ENHRY, CDR2 SYGVKD. V lost 9 bases to trimming and J lost 1 base, with 18 bases between them. CDR3 length: 16 amino acids. CDR3 sequence: CAIPSGSLKNTGELFF. The CDR3, as DNA: TGTGCCATACCATCCGGGTCCCTGAAGAACACCGGGGAGCTGTTTTTT.

This sequence joins TRBV19 and TRBJ1-1; D is perhaps TRBD1 (6 bases). The length of the CDR3 is 15 residues. CDR1 LNHDA and CDR2 SQIVND come from the germline V gene (reference sequence). With 3 bases removed from V and 4 bases from J, the gap between germline ends came to 15 bases. The CDR3 DNA is TGTGCCAGTAGTATCTTTCTCAGGGGCATCACTGAAGCTTTCTTT. This codes for CASSIFLRGITEAFF.

The chain has TRBV7-6 and TRBJ1-5; 7 bases align to TRBD1. CDR3 length equals 16 residues. With 1 base clipped from V and 1 base from J, the junction kept 4 bases outside the gene matches. Per germline, CDR1 SGHVS and CDR2 FNYEAQ. The CDR3 DNA reads as TGTGCCAGCAGCTTAGGGACAGGCGAAAGCAATCAGCCCCAGCATTTT. Its translation: CASSLGTGESNQPQHF.

This chain links TRBV7-2 with TRBJ1-3; a possible D gene is TRBD1 (5 bases). CDR3 length: 15 residues. V lost 5 bases, J lost 0 bases, and 11 bases lay in between. Germline CDR1 reads SGHTA; CDR2 reads FQGNSA. In DNA form, the CDR3 reads TGTGCCAGCAGCCCCCGGGGGGGCTCTGGAAACACCATATATTTT. This sequence encodes CASSPRGGSGNTIYF.

The chain recombines TRBV4-1 with TRBJ2-7; TRBD1 is a possible D gene (5 bases). Trimming took off 1 base at V and 6 bases at J, with 16 bases between the two ends. This CDR3 contains 15 residues. Germline assignment: CDR1 MGHRA and CDR2 YSYEKL. In DNA, the CDR3 is TGCGCCAGCAGCCAAGTTCCCAGGGTAATAAGCGAGCAGTACTTC. Its protein product is CASSQVPRVISEQYF.

The chain combines TRBV9 with TRBJ2-1; 9 bases are a match to TRBD2. CDR3 length equals 16 residues. V dropped 4 bases and J dropped 5; count of bases not matched to a gene: 10. Per the germline V gene, CDR1 is SGDLS and CDR2 is YYNGEE. The CDR3: CASSLGAGGLDNEQFF. In DNA form, the CDR3 reads TGTGCCAGCAGCCTGGGAGCGGGAGGATTGGACAATGAGCAGTTCTTC.

The rearrangement links TRBV29-1 to TRBJ2-7; TRBD1 is a possible D gene (6 bases). The CDR3 runs to 12 residues. V lost 7 bases to trimming and J lost 5 bases, with 15 bases between them. Germline V CDR1 and CDR2: SQVTM, ANQGSEA. CDR3 bases: TGCAGCGGGGCCTACTACAGGGACGAGCAGTACTTC. Protein product: CSGAYYRDEQYF.

This clone was picked up many times. The V and J genes are TRBV19 and TRBJ1-2; 8 bases line up with TRBD1. The CDR3 totals 16 residues. Unmatched junction bases numbered 15, after V lost 4 bases and J lost 8 bases. Per the germline V gene, CDR1 is LNHDA and CDR2 is SQIVND (reference sequence). The CDR3, as DNA: TGTGCCAGTAGTAAACCGGGACAGGCTTCCAAAGGGGGCTACACCTTC. Translating gives CASSKPGQASKGGYTF.

The rearrangement uses TRBV30 and TRBJ2-7; 11 bases fit TRBD1. The CDR3 spans 17 residues. CDR1 and CDR2 from the germline V gene are GTSNPN and SVGIG (reference sequence). Unmatched junction bases numbered 13, after V lost 0 bases and J lost 6 bases. DNA for the CDR3: TGTGCCTGGAGTGTCCCGTCACAGGACAGGGGGCTAAGCGAGCAGTACTTC. Amino acid sequence: CAWSVPSQDRGLSEQYF.

The chain employs TRBV4-1 and TRBJ1-5; D unclear. Trimming removed 0 bases at V and 4 bases at J, with 7 bases between. CDR3 size: 14 residues. Looked up from germline, CDR1 is MGHRA and CDR2 is YSYEKL. The CDR3 region is CASSQDSFNQPQHF. The CDR3 nucleotides read TGCGCCAGCAGCCAAGATTCATTTAATCAGCCCCAGCATTTT.

The chain employs TRBV7-2 and TRBJ2-3, with D perhaps matching TRBD2 (5 bases). V gave up 3 bases and J gave up 5 bases, with 15 bases separating them. The CDR3 is made up of 15 amino acids. CDR1 and CDR2 (germline): SGHTA, FQGNSA. CDR3 region: CASSFRASRLDTQYF. CDR3 in DNA: TGTGCCAGCAGCTTTAGGGCTAGCAGGCTAGATACGCAGTATTTT.

This chain uses TRBV6-5 with TRBJ1-1, with D possibly matching TRBD1 (6 bases). V was trimmed by 0 bases and J by 4 bases, leaving 12 bases between them. CDR1 MNHEY and CDR2 SVGAGI come from the germline V gene. The CDR3 loop spans 15 amino acids. The CDR3 region is CASSYSTGKGTEAFF. The CDR3 DNA reads as TGTGCCAGCAGTTACTCCACAGGGAAGGGCACTGAAGCTTTCTTT.

In DNA form, the CDR3 reads TGTGCCAGCAGCTTAGGTAACGAGCAGTACTTC. It translates to CASSLGNEQYF. J is TRBJ2-7 and V is TRBV7-6; D not certain. Germline assignment: CDR1 SGHVS and CDR2 FNYEAQ. The CDR3 covers 11 residues. V was shortened by 1 base and J by 5 bases, with 3 bases between the two germline ends.

The chain has TRBV7-8 and TRBJ1-2; D ambiguous. CDR1 is SGHVS and CDR2 is FQNEAQ in the germline V gene. This CDR3 spans 13 amino acids. V shed 5 bases and J shed 7 bases, with 14 bases lying between them. The CDR3 region is CASSPAIKRGYTF. The CDR3 region has the DNA TGTGCCAGCAGCCCAGCAATCAAGCGTGGCTACACCTTC.